Presented here are 15 T cell receptor beta chains from one specimen sequenced in a study of T cells in Graves' hyperthyroidism and ophthalmopathy. Amplification yielded TCR beta CDR3 regions, with RNA transcripts as the source. Carried out on the TCR CDR3, a first-round RT-PCR used the HTBI primer set. One entry per CDR3 protein results from TCRdb running MiXCR on the multiplex PCR reads. The table includes approximately 400,000 distinct CDR3 sequences, over 12% detected once. The sequenced sample consisted of blood. The receptor set was obtained from a man aged 45-65 years with Graves' ophthalmopathy.

In its sample, this clonotype was seen a few times. This chain connects TRBV20-1 to TRBJ2-5; TRBD2 matches at 8 bases. Per germline, CDR1 DFQATT and CDR2 SNEGSKA (reference sequence). The CDR3 is 16 residues long. Unmatched junction bases numbered 11, after V lost 4 bases and J lost 1 base. CDR3 sequence: CSANRESGRSQETQYF. The DNA of the CDR3 is TGCAGTGCTAATCGAGAGAGCGGGAGAAGCCAAGAGACCCAGTACTTC.

This clonotype was observed at least ten times. J is TRBJ1-1 and V is TRBV14; D not resolved. CDR1 is SGHDN, CDR2 FVKESK, per germline. V dropped 2 bases and J dropped 1 base, with 14 bases sitting between them. The CDR3 has 16 residues. The DNA for the CDR3 is TGTGCCAGCAGCCAACGTAGATGGATCCCGAACACTGAAGCTTTCTTT. Translation: CASSQRRWIPNTEAFF.

This clonotype occurred once. This sequence joins TRBV5-1 and TRBJ2-2; D tentatively fits TRBD1 or TRBD2 (5 bases each). The CDR3 runs 18 residues. CDR1 and CDR2 from the germline V gene are SGHRS and YFSETQ. The V gene lost 2 bases and the J gene lost 1 base, with 18 bases spanning the gap. The CDR3 loop is CASSLHGGESWNTGELFF. DNA for the CDR3: TGCGCCAGCAGCTTACATGGGGGAGAATCGTGGAACACCGGGGAGCTGTTTTTT.

This clonotype was detected many times. The chain carries TRBV7-3 and TRBJ2-3, with D possibly being TRBD1 or TRBD2 (5 bases each). The CDR3 loop spans 15 amino acids. Trimming took 5 bases from V and 1 from J, leaving 13 bases between them. Germline lookup yields CDR1 SGHTA and CDR2 FQGTGA. The CDR3 here is CASSLGPQRTDTQYF. The CDR3, as DNA: TGTGCCAGCAGCCTGGGACCGCAACGCACAGATACGCAGTATTTT.

This clonotype has ten or more counts. This chain links TRBV5-4 with TRBJ2-1; TRBD2 aligns across 14 bases. The germline V gene encodes CDR1 SGHNT and CDR2 YYREEE (reference sequence). The CDR3 is 15 residues long. V gave up 4 bases and J gave up 9 bases; unmatched junction bases: 6. CDR3 sequence: CASSAPGLAGVEQFF. The CDR3 nucleotides are TGTGCCAGCAGCGCCCCGGGACTAGCGGGAGTTGAGCAGTTCTTC.

This clonotype has a handful of counts. V usage is TRBV4-1 and J usage is TRBJ1-2; 7 nucleotides agree with TRBD1. Trimming cost V 6 bases and J 4 bases; bases outside gene matches: 5. Germline lookup yields CDR1 MGHRA and CDR2 YSYEKL. This CDR3 has 13 residues. CDR3 in amino acids: CASSQGESYGYTF. CDR3 sequence (DNA): TGCGCCAGCAGTCAGGGGGAGAGCTATGGCTACACCTTC.

Many counts were recorded for this clonotype. The J gene is TRBJ2-3, the V gene TRBV20-1; D gene uncertain. Per germline, CDR1 DFQATT and CDR2 SNEGSKA (reference sequence). The CDR3 extends over 11 amino acids. The CDR3 DNA sequence: TGCAGCGGCTACTACACAGATACGCAGTATTTT. Protein: CSGYYTDTQYF.

V usage is TRBV6-1 and J usage is TRBJ1-2; 7 bases are shared with TRBD1. V lost 0 bases, J lost 4 bases, and 11 bases stayed unmatched. The CDR3 spans 17 residues. CDR1 is MNHNS, CDR2 SASEGT, per germline. The CDR3 region has the DNA TGTGCCAGCAGTGAAGCGCTTCACAGGGGAATGGGCTATGGCTACACCTTC. This encodes CASSEALHRGMGYGYTF.

The rearrangement joins TRBV18 to TRBJ2-2; TRBD1 agrees at 10 bases. Germline trimming cut 4 bases from V and 3 bases from J; bases unmatched to any gene: 8. Germline lookup yields CDR1 KGHSH and CDR2 LQKENI. The CDR3 length is 17 residues. The CDR3 is CASSQIRQGAHTGELFF. CDR3 bases: TGTGCCAGCTCACAAATTCGACAGGGGGCGCACACCGGGGAGCTGTTTTTT.

This clonotype was found once. It may be a read error: a sequence one base away is much more abundant. The J gene is TRBJ2-5, the V gene TRBV5-1; D is possibly TRBD1 or TRBD2 (5 bases each). The CDR3 extends over 14 amino acids. V lost 4 bases to trimming and J lost 5 bases, with 15 bases between them. CDR1 and CDR2 (germline): SGHRS, YFSETQ. In DNA form, the CDR3 reads TGCGCCAGCAGCAAGGGACGGGGCTCCGAGACCCAGTACTTC. As protein: CASSKGRGSETQYF.

Worth noting for this clonotype: An end of the junction does not agree with germline; a read error may underlie this. The chain carries TRBV11-2 and TRBJ2-7, with D perhaps matching TRBD2 (5 bases). The CDR3 covers 16 residues. CDR1 is SGHAT, CDR2 FQNNGV, per germline. CDR3 protein: CVSSRAGQAGSYEQYF. As DNA, the CDR3 is TGTGTCAGCAGCCGCGCGGGCCAGGCCGGCTCCTACGAGCAGTACTTC.

This clonotype was picked up many times. The rearrangement links TRBV2 to TRBJ2-1, with 8 bases fitting TRBD2. Trimming removed 5 bases from V and 6 bases from J; junction bases left unmatched: 9. Looked up from germline, CDR1 is SNHLY and CDR2 is FYNNEI. This CDR3 comprises 15 residues. In DNA form, the CDR3 reads TGTGCCAGCAGTACCCCGGGACTAGATCTCAATGAGCAGTTCTTC. Protein product: CASSTPGLDLNEQFF.

This clonotype was detected many times. The rearrangement uses TRBV12-5 and TRBJ2-7; 8 bases agree with TRBD1. Germline CDR1 is LGHNT and CDR2 is FRNRAP. Trimming took 4 bases from V and 5 from J; bases not matched to a gene: 7. This CDR3 contains 14 residues. The CDR3 region has the DNA TGTGCTAGTGGTTCCGGACAGGGTTTTAACGAGCAGTACTTC. This gives the protein CASGSGQGFNEQYF.

This clonotype was picked up many times. The rearrangement uses TRBV2 and TRBJ2-1; D ambiguous. Germline CDR1 and CDR2: SNHLY and FYNNEI. Deletions cut 2 bases from V and 8 bases from J, with 4 bases between. This CDR3 has 11 amino acids. In nucleotides, the CDR3 is TGTGCCAGCAGTGAAAACTATGAGCAGTTCTTC. Translation: CASSENYEQFF.

The chain is built from TRBV20-1 and TRBJ2-1, with TRBD1 identical over 7 bases. Germline values: CDR1 DFQATT, CDR2 SNEGSKA (reference sequence). J was trimmed by 0 bases and V by 0 bases; bases with no gene match: 8. The CDR3 spans 17 residues. The CDR3 DNA is TGCAGTGCTAGAGAGGGGTCGGGACAGATCTCCTACAATGAGCAGTTCTTC. This encodes CSAREGSGQISYNEQFF.